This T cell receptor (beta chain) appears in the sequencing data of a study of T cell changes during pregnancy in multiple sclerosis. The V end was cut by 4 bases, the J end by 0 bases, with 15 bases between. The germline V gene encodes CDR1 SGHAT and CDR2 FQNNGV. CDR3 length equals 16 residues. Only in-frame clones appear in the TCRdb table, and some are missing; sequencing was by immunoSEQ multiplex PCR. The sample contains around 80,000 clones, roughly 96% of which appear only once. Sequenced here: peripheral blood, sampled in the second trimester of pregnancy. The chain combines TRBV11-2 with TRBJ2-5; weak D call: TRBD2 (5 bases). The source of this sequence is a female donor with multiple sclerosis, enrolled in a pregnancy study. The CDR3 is CASSSGLRKYQETQYF. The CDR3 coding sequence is TGTGCCAGCAGCTCCGGACTTCGAAAGTACCAAGAGACCCAGTACTTC. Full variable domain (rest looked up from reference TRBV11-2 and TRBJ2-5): EAGVAQSPRYKIIEKRQSVAFWCNPISGHATLYWYQQILGQGPKLLIQFQNNGVVDDSQLPKDRFSAERLKGVDSTLKIQPAKLEDSAVYLCASSSGLRKYQETQYFGPGTRLLVL.